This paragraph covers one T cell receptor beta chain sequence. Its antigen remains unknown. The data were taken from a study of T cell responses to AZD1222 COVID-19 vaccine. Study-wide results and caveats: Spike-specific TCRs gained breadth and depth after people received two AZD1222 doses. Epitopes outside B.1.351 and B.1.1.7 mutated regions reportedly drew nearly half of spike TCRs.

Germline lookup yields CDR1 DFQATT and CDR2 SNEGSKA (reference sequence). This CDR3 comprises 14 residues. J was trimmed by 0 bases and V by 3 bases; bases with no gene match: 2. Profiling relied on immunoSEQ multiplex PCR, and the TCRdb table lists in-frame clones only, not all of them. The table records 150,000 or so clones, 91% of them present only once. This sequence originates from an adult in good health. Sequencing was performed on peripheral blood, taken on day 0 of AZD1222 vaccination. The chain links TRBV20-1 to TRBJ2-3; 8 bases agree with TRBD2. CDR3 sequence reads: CSASPSGSTDTQYF. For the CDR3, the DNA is TGCAGTGCTAGTCCTAGCGGGAGCACAGATACGCAGTATTTT.